These T cell receptor beta chains were read from a single sample in a study of cytomegalovirus exposure and HLA in healthy donors. Clones were sequenced by immunoSEQ multiplex PCR, and TCRdb holds only the in-frame ones, with some missing. The table shows approximately 200,000 clones, with approximately 78% occurring only once. Sequencing was done on a sample of PBMCs. All receptors derive from a woman between 50 and 59 years old in good health and CMV-seropositive. Each CDR3 is given with its conserved first and last residue. D genes are given only for firm matches. Clone size appears in some rows only: once, few, many, or a class for an expanded clone.

TRBD1	.	TRBV7-9	TRBJ2-2	TGTGCCAGCAGCTCAGGGGGTGGCACCGGGGAGCTGTTTTTT	CASSSGGGTGELFF
TRBD2	.	TRBV10-3	TRBJ2-5	TGTGCCATCAGTGACTCTGGGGGGGACCAAGAGACCCAGTACTTC	CAISDSGGDQETQYF
.	.	TRBV7-2	TRBJ2-3	TGTGCCAGCAGCTTTGCCGAAGGGCGGGGCACAGATACGCAGTATTTT	CASSFAEGRGTDTQYF
TRBD1	.	TRBV19	TRBJ1-5	TGTGCCAGTAGTCCCGTCGGGCAGGGGGGAGTTCAGCCCCAGCATTTT	CASSPVGQGGVQPQHF
TRBD1	.	TRBV15	TRBJ1-4	TGTGCCACCAGCAGAGATGAGGGACAGGCAGAAAAACTGTTTTTT	CATSRDEGQAEKLFF
.	few	TRBV29-1	TRBJ2-2	TGCAGCGTCTTGACAGGCACCGGGGAGCTGTTTTTT	CSVLTGTGELFF
.	.	TRBV6-5	TRBJ1-1	TGTGCCAGCAGTTACTCGATCAACAGGATGAACACTGAAGCTTTCTTT	CASSYSINRMNTEAFF
.	.	TRBV5-4	TRBJ1-2	TGTGCCAGCACCCTCCGCGGAGGGGCTTATGGCTACACCTTC	CASTLRGGAYGYTF
TRBD1	.	TRBV28	TRBJ2-3	TGTGCCAGCAGCCCGACAGGGACAGATACGCAGTATTTT	CASSPTGTDTQYF
TRBD2	.	TRBV5-1	TRBJ2-1	TGCGCCAGCAGCTTGGGACTAGCGGTTAGCTCCTACAATGAGCAGTTCTTC	CASSLGLAVSSYNEQFF
.	.	TRBV19	TRBJ1-5	TGTGCCAGTAGATTACGGGAAAGTCAGCCCCAGCATTTT	CASRLRESQPQHF
.	.	TRBV2	TRBJ2-7	TGTGCCAGCAGAGTGGTTCTGACGGGACTCGAGCAGTACTTC	CASRVVLTGLEQYF
.	few	TRBV2	TRBJ1-2	TGTGCCAGCAGGGCAGGGGAATCGGATGGCTACACCTTC	CASRAGESDGYTF
TRBD1	.	TRBV7-2	TRBJ1-4	TGTGCCAGCAGCCCGAGACAGGGGTCGTGGGAAAAACTGTTTTTT	CASSPRQGSWEKLFF
.	.	TRBV5-1	TRBJ1-5	TGCGCCAGCCCAGGGTCCTATAGCAATCAGCCCCAGCATTTT	CASPGSYSNQPQHF
.	.	TRBV6-1	TRBJ2-6	TGTGCCAGCAGTGAAGTTGGAGCTGGGGCCAACGTCCTGACTTTC	CASSEVGAGANVLTF
.	.	TRBV10-3	TRBJ1-1	TGTGCCATCAGTGAGTCGGGGGGGGTTTCGGCTTTCTTT	CAISESGGVSAFF
.	.	TRBV11-3	TRBJ2-1	TGTGCCAGCAGCTTAGGACCGGGAGATTATGAGCAGTTCTTC	CASSLGPGDYEQFF
TRBD2	.	TRBV19	TRBJ2-1	TGTGCCAGTAGTCCGCGGACTAGCGGGGCGTACAATGAGCAGTTCTTC	CASSPRTSGAYNEQFF
.	.	TRBV28	TRBJ1-1	TGTGCCAGCAGTCCGAGTACTGAAGCTTTCTTT	CASSPSTEAFF
TRBD2	.	TRBV28	TRBJ2-3	TGTGCCAGCAGTTTAGAGGGGAGGGGAACAGATACGCAGTATTTT	CASSLEGRGTDTQYF
TRBD2	.	TRBV5-1	TRBJ2-7	TGCGCCAGCAGTTCTAGCGGGGATGCCTACGAGCAGTACTTC	CASSSSGDAYEQYF
TRBD1	.	TRBV10-3	TRBJ2-7	TGTGCCATCAGCCTGACAGGGTCCTCCTACGAGCAGTACTTC	CAISLTGSSYEQYF
.	.	TRBV7-3	TRBJ2-7	TGTGCCAGCAGCTTAGGTACCGGGATCCCCTCCGAGCAGTACTTC	CASSLGTGIPSEQYF
.	.	TRBV12-5	TRBJ1-5	TGTGCTAGTGGGGTGCCCTCACAGGGACGAAATCAGCCCCAGCATTTT	CASGVPSQGRNQPQHF
.	.	TRBV21-1	TRBJ2-1	TGTGCCAGCAGCAAAGGGGCAGGAAACAATGAGCAGTTCTTC	CASSKGAGNNEQFF
.	.	TRBV7-2	TRBJ2-7	TGTGCCAGCAGCTTAGCACCGCAGGGCTGGGTCTACGAGCAGTACTTC	CASSLAPQGWVYEQYF
TRBD1	.	TRBV9	TRBJ1-2	TGTGCCAGCAGCCCCTCGACAGGGCCTGACTATGGCTACACCTTC	CASSPSTGPDYGYTF
TRBD1	.	TRBV6-1	TRBJ2-7	TGTGCCAGCAGTGGAGGGACAGGGGGGACCTACGAGCAGTACTTC	CASSGGTGGTYEQYF
TRBD1	few	TRBV5-1	TRBJ2-5	TGCGCCAGCAGCCTGGGACAGGGGGGACTACAAGAGACCCAGTACTTC	CASSLGQGGLQETQYF
.	.	TRBV28	TRBJ1-1	TGTGCCAGCAGTTTTTCGGGAGGGCGAATCGCTGAAGCTTTCTTT	CASSFSGGRIAEAFF
TRBD1	.	TRBV18	TRBJ1-1	TGTGCCAGCTCACCACGGGTTGACAGGGGTGGCACTGAAGCTTTCTTT	CASSPRVDRGGTEAFF
TRBD2	.	TRBV5-6	TRBJ2-5	TGTGCCAGCAGCGTTAGCGGGAGCTGGGAGACCCAGTACTTC	CASSVSGSWETQYF
.	.	TRBV5-1	TRBJ2-7	TGCGCCAGCAGCCCCCAGACAGGGTCGGAGGGAGAGCAGTACTTC	CASSPQTGSEGEQYF
.	.	TRBV21-1	TRBJ1-2	TGTGCCAGCAGCAAAGCGGATCCGACAGGAAACACTAACTATGGCTACACCTTC	CASSKADPTGNTNYGYTF
TRBD1	.	TRBV5-4	TRBJ2-7	TGTGCCAGCAGCTATCGGGACAGGGGGATTTACGAGCAGTACTTC	CASSYRDRGIYEQYF
TRBD1	.	TRBV7-9	TRBJ1-1	TGTGCCAGCAGCTCCGTTCGGGGACAGGGGGGGCGAGGGAACACTGAAGCTTTCTTT	CASSSVRGQGGRGNTEAFF
TRBD1	.	TRBV2	TRBJ1-2	TGTGCCAGCAGGCCCGGACAGGGGCGCGCGTCTAACTATGGCTACACCTTC	CASRPGQGRASNYGYTF
.	once	TRBV28	TRBJ2-7	TGTGCCAGCAAACCCGGAGGGACTCGTTCCGAGCAGTACTTC	CASKPGGTRSEQYF
TRBD2	.	TRBV2	TRBJ2-7	TGTGCCAGCAAACTAGCGGGGGCCTCCTACGAGCAGTACTTC	CASKLAGASYEQYF
.	.	TRBV6-1	TRBJ1-1	TGTGCCAGCAGTGAAATAGCGTCGCCCGGGGTTAATGAAGCTTTCTTT	CASSEIASPGVNEAFF
TRBD1	.	TRBV28	TRBJ2-7	TGTGCCAGCAGTATTCCCGGGACAGCCTACGAGCAGTACTTC	CASSIPGTAYEQYF
.	.	TRBV2	TRBJ2-2	TGTGCCAGCAGTGAAGGGAGCGCCACCGGGGAGCTGTTTTTT	CASSEGSATGELFF
TRBD1	.	TRBV27	TRBJ1-1	TGTGCCAGCAGTTTACTCGGGACAGGTTTGGGCACTGAAGCTTTCTTT	CASSLLGTGLGTEAFF
.	.	TRBV6-6	TRBJ2-4	TGTGCCAGCAGTTCAGGGGAATCGGCCAAAAACATTCAGTACTTC	CASSSGESAKNIQYF
TRBD1	.	TRBV10-2	TRBJ2-5	TGCGCCAGCAATGGACAGGAGAAAGAGACCCAGTACTTC	CASNGQEKETQYF
.	once	TRBV27	TRBJ2-2	TGTGCCAGCAGTCTATCCCTTGGCGGGGTAAACACCGGGGAGCTGTTTTTT	CASSLSLGGVNTGELFF
.	.	TRBV6-5	TRBJ1-3	TGTGCCAGCAGTTACTCGCGGGAAGGAGGAAACACCATATATTTT	CASSYSREGGNTIYF
TRBD1	.	TRBV7-2	TRBJ2-7	TGTGCCAGCAGCTTAGCTGGGACAGGTGACTCCTACGAGCAGTACTTC	CASSLAGTGDSYEQYF
.	.	TRBV28	TRBJ2-7	TGTGCCAGCAGTGGGGCGAGGGAGCAGTACTTC	CASSGAREQYF
TRBD1	.	TRBV7-2	TRBJ1-6	TGTGCCAGCAGCTCCGGGACAGCTTTTGGAAGTAATTCACCCCTCCACTTT	CASSSGTAFGSNSPLHF
.	.	TRBV6-4	TRBJ2-3	TGTGCCAGCCCGGGGATCACAGATACGCAGTATTTT	CASPGITDTQYF
.	.	TRBV2	TRBJ1-4	TGTGCCAGCAAGTTAGGCGGTTTAAATGAAAAACTGTTTTTT	CASKLGGLNEKLFF
TRBD2	.	TRBV7-3	TRBJ2-1	TGTGCCAGCAGCTTAGCGGGAGTGCCCAATGAGCAGTTCTTC	CASSLAGVPNEQFF
TRBD1	once	TRBV11-2	TRBJ1-3	TGTGCCAGCAGCAGCAGGACAGGGGCCGGAAACACCATATATTTT	CASSSRTGAGNTIYF